In this sample, the clone carrying this T cell receptor beta chain turned up many times. Germline values: CDR1 MDHEN, CDR2 SYDVKM. V gave up 4 bases and J gave up 0 bases, with 7 bases separating them. The CDR3 is 13 residues long. The sample belongs to a study of T-cell reconstitution after alpha-beta-depleted transplantation in children. Library preparation (for TCRbeta) was performed with unique molecular identifiers. TCRdb called the PCR reads again in MiXCR, with one record for every CDR3 protein. Of roughly 610,000 distinct CDR3 sequences in the sample, roughly a tenth are singletons; the top ten hold roughly 3.9%.

The sequencing here drew on PBMCs from the stem cell graft donor, taken from the stem cell graft. The TCR was taken from a human donor who donated a stem cell graft to a child with acute myeloid leukemia. V is TRBV28 and J is TRBJ2-7; unclear D gene. The chain's CDR3 is CASSSVGSYEQYF. For the CDR3, the DNA is TGTGCCAGCAGTTCCGTGGGCTCCTACGAGCAGTACTTC.